These 27 T cell receptor beta chains originate from one sample sequenced in a study of CD8+CD57+ T cells in acquired aplastic anemia. The study profiled TCR beta VDJ and CDR3 using genomic DNA as template. From the reads, TCRdb called clonotypes with MiXCR, one entry per CDR3 protein. Here the sample spans 150,000 or so distinct CDR3 sequences, 45% to 55% being singletons. Patients picked for sequencing had shown CD8+CD57+ cell expansion detected by flow cytometry. The sample taken for sequencing was sorted CD4+, CD8+, or CD8+CD57+ T cells (not recorded which) from PBMCs. Source of these receptors: a human donor with aplastic anemia.

The V gene is TRBV19, the J gene TRBJ1-1; possibly TRBD1 for D (6 bases). The V gene lost 3 bases and the J gene lost 5 bases, with 10 bases spanning the gap. The CDR3 is made up of 13 amino acids. The germline V gene has CDR1 LNHDA and CDR2 SQIVND (reference sequence). The CDR3 nucleotides are TGTGCCAGTAGTATGCACAGGGTAACTGAAGCTTTCTTT. Translating it yields CASSMHRVTEAFF.

DNA of the CDR3: TGCAGTGCTGAAAGCGGAGTACAAGAGACCCAGTACTTC. Protein product: CSAESGVQETQYF. The chain joins TRBV20-1 to TRBJ2-5, with D perhaps TRBD2 (5 bases). Between the trimmed V and J ends, which lost 5 bases and 2 bases, there was a span of 12 bases. Per germline, CDR1 DFQATT and CDR2 SNEGSKA (reference sequence). This CDR3 comprises 13 residues.

CDR3 coding DNA: TGTGCCACCAGCAGAGTGTCTAGCGGGAGGATATGGTACGAGCAGTACTTC. Protein sequence: CATSRVSSGRIWYEQYF. The gene calls are TRBV15 and TRBJ2-7, with 11 bases matching TRBD2. The V and J ends lost 1 base and 4 bases, in that order; junction bases with no gene match: 9. The length of the CDR3 is 17 residues. CDR1 is LNHNV and CDR2 is YYDKDF in the germline V gene (reference sequence).

The sample holds many counts of this clonotype. The chain has TRBV6-1 and TRBJ1-2, with D tentatively TRBD1 (5 bases). Germline CDR1 and CDR2: MNHNS and SASEGT. V dropped 5 bases and J dropped 5 bases, with 15 bases sitting between them. CDR3 length: 14 amino acids. In DNA, the CDR3 is TGTGCCAGCAGTTCGACCACGGGGGGTTATGGCTACACCTTC. This gives the protein CASSSTTGGYGYTF.

This clonotype was counted once. The rearrangement uses TRBV10-3 and TRBJ2-5; 8 nucleotides align to TRBD2. Germline CDR1 ENHRY, CDR2 SYGVKD. V lost 0 bases to trimming and J lost 5 bases; unmatched junction nucleotides: 5. This CDR3 is 15 amino acids long. As DNA, the CDR3 is TGTGCCATCAGTGAGTCTTGGCGGGGGGCGGAGACCCAGTACTTC. Its protein is CAISESWRGAETQYF.

This clonotype showed up many times. The V gene is TRBV12-3 or TRBV12-4, the J gene TRBJ1-2, with D possibly TRBD1 on 6 matching bases. This CDR3 is built from 15 residues. Trimming left V 5 bases short and J 6 bases short, with 19 bases between. The CDR3, as DNA: TGTGCCAGCAGTAAAGCATACAGGGAGTCCCATGGCTACACCTTC. Translating gives CASSKAYRESHGYTF.

V usage is TRBV2 and J usage is TRBJ2-7, with a possible D match to TRBD1 (6 bases). Looked up from germline, CDR1 is SNHLY and CDR2 is FYNNEI. V was shortened by 4 bases and J by 2 bases, with 24 bases between the two germline ends. The CDR3 has 18 residues. The CDR3 sequence is CASSGGPSPTGQPYEQYF. DNA of the CDR3: TGTGCCAGCAGTGGAGGACCCTCCCCCACCGGACAGCCCTACGAGCAGTACTTC.

This clonotype has ten or more counts. In DNA form, the CDR3 reads TGTGCCAGCAGTTACCGGAGGGCACTCGGGTTATACAATGAGCAGTTCTTC. Encoded protein: CASSYRRALGLYNEQFF. The rearrangement joins TRBV6-5 to TRBJ2-1; the D gene is possibly TRBD2 (6 bases). V gave up 2 bases and J gave up 4 bases, with 18 bases separating them. The CDR3 is made up of 17 amino acids. The germline gives CDR1 MNHEY, CDR2 SVGAGI.

This clonotype was counted ten times or more. V usage is TRBV6-5 and J usage is TRBJ2-5; 9 bases are shared with TRBD1. Unmatched junction bases numbered 4, after V lost 6 bases and J lost 5 bases. The germline CDR1 and CDR2 sequences are MNHEY and SVGAGI. The CDR3 loop spans 13 amino acids. Here the CDR3 reads CASRQGAGETQYF. In DNA, the CDR3 is TGTGCCAGCAGACAGGGGGCCGGGGAGACCCAGTACTTC.

This clonotype was seen many times. V usage is TRBV25-1 and J usage is TRBJ1-5; D gene unclear. Germline V gives CDR1 MGHDK, CDR2 SYGVNS. Trimming shortened V by 7 bases and J by 2 bases, and 6 bases separated the two germline ends. This CDR3 has 12 amino acids. The CDR3 nucleotides read TGTGCCAGCAATGTGGGCAATCAGCCCCAGCATTTT. This translates into CASNVGNQPQHF. Full variable domain (rest looked up from reference TRBV25-1 and TRBJ1-5): EADIYQTPRYLVIGTGKKITLECSQTMGHDKMYWYQQDPGMELHLIHYSYGVNSTEKGDLSSESTVSRIRTEHFPLTLESARPSHTSQYLCASNVGNQPQHFGDGTRLSIL.

The V call is TRBV10-1, the J call TRBJ2-1, with D perhaps TRBD2 (6 bases). The CDR3 consists of 15 residues. Trimming shortened V by 11 bases and J by 14 bases, and 31 bases separated the two germline ends. The germline CDR1 and CDR2 sequences are WNHNN and SYGVQD (reference sequence). This chain's CDR3 is CARRYGGFSAFPEFF. CDR3 nucleotides: TGCGCCCGGCGATACGGGGGTTTCTCGGCCTTTCCTGAGTTCTTC.

V usage is TRBV10-3 and J usage is TRBJ2-7; 12 positions agree with TRBD1. Germline CDR1 reads ENHRY; CDR2 reads SYGVKD. This CDR3 comprises 14 residues. V lost 7 bases, J lost 5 bases, and 6 bases stayed unmatched. The CDR3 region has the DNA TGTGCCATCAATACCGGGACAGGGGGCAACGAGCAGTACTTC. Translated, it gives CAINTGTGGNEQYF.

This clonotype showed up many times. The gene calls are TRBV7-2 and TRBJ1-1; TRBD1 might be the D (6 bases). The germline V gene has CDR1 SGHTA and CDR2 FQGNSA. Trimming cost V 0 bases and J 0 bases, with 17 bases left between them. The CDR3 is made up of 18 amino acids. The CDR3: CASSLAPQGRRLNTEAFF. The CDR3 DNA reads TGTGCCAGCAGCTTAGCTCCACAGGGCCGTAGGTTGAACACTGAAGCTTTCTTT.

This sequence joins TRBV4-2 and TRBJ2-1; 12 bases align to TRBD1. V dropped 4 bases and J dropped 5; count of bases not matched to a gene: 3. Germline CDR1 LGHNA, CDR2 YNFKEQ. The CDR3 has 15 residues. The CDR3 DNA reads TGTGCCAGCAGCCGGGGACAGGGGGCTCACAATGAGCAGTTCTTC. The encoded protein is CASSRGQGAHNEQFF.

In this sample, this clonotype turned up many times. CDR3 coding DNA: TGTGCCAGCAGTTACTCCCCGGCTGAAAATTCACCCCTCCACTTT. This translates into CASSYSPAENSPLHF. This chain connects TRBV6-5 to TRBJ1-6; D not certain. V dropped 0 bases and J dropped 7 bases, with 10 bases sitting between them. The CDR3 spans 15 residues. Germline V gene data show CDR1 as MNHEY and CDR2 as SVGAGI.

This clonotype was observed many times. The chain joins TRBV19 to TRBJ1-1, with 7 bases identical to TRBD1. The V gene end was trimmed by 3 bases and the J gene end by 1 base; junction bases not matched to a gene: 2. Germline-derived CDR1 and CDR2 are LNHDA and SQIVND (reference sequence). The CDR3 sequence is 14 residues long. CDR3 bases: TGTGCCAGTAGTATCCGGACAGGGAACACTGAAGCTTTCTTT. Its translation is CASSIRTGNTEAFF. Based on the CDR3 plus reference TRBV19 and TRBJ1-1, the full variable domain is DGGITQSPKYLFRKEGQNVTLSCEQNLNHDAMYWYRQDPGQGLRLIYYSQIVNDFQKGDIAEGYSVSREKKESFPLTVTSAQKNPTAFYLCASSIRTGNTEAFFGQGTRLTVV.

The sample holds many counts of this clonotype. V gene TRBV7-3 combines with J gene TRBJ2-3, with a possible D match to TRBD2 (5 bases). Deletions cut 7 bases from V and 5 bases from J, with 22 bases between. Germline V lookup: CDR1 SGHTA, CDR2 FQGTGA. The CDR3 consists of 16 residues. CDR3 protein: CASTQPPILGGDTQYF. In nucleotides, the CDR3 is TGTGCCAGCACCCAACCCCCTATTTTAGGAGGAGATACGCAGTATTTT. The variable domain in full, with the rest retrieved from reference TRBV7-3 and TRBJ2-3, is GAGVSQTPSNKVTEKGKYVELRCDPISGHTALYWYRQSLGQGPEFLIYFQGTGAADDSGLPNDRFFAVRPEGSVSTLKIQRTERGDSAVYLCASTQPPILGGDTQYFGPGTRLTVL.

This clonotype was counted many times. CDR3 coding DNA: TGCAGTGCTAGCCAGGGGGGGAACGAGCAGTACTTC. It yields the protein CSASQGGNEQYF. This chain uses TRBV20-1 with TRBJ2-7; perhaps D is TRBD1 or TRBD2 (7 bases each). This CDR3 has 12 amino acids. Germline V gives CDR1 DFQATT, CDR2 SNEGSKA (reference sequence). With 3 bases removed from V and 5 bases from J, the gap between germline ends came to 11 bases.

The CDR3 DNA reads TGTGCGAGGGGGGGCGTCGGTGGCTACACCTTC. This codes for CARGGVGGYTF. This chain links TRBV2 with TRBJ1-2; tentatively, D is TRBD1 (6 bases). The CDR3 extends over 11 amino acids. Looked up from germline, CDR1 is SNHLY and CDR2 is FYNNEI.

The sample holds one count of this clonotype. The rearrangement joins TRBV7-9 to TRBJ2-7, with D possibly TRBD2 on 5 matching bases. Germline V gene lookup returns CDR1 SEHNR and CDR2 FQNEAQ (reference sequence). The CDR3 runs to 13 residues. Trimming cost V 1 base and J 5 bases, with 9 bases left between them. CDR3 residues: CASSLGTTNEQYF. CDR3 nucleotides: TGTGCCAGCAGCTTAGGGACGACTAACGAGCAGTACTTC.

The chain recombines TRBV5-1 with TRBJ2-7; D may be TRBD2 (7 bases). CDR1 SGHRS and CDR2 YFSETQ come from the germline V gene. V was clipped by 7 bases and J by 5 bases, with 28 bases between them. The length of the CDR3 is 17 residues. The CDR3 DNA sequence: TGCGCCAGCGGCAGACAATTACGGGGGGCCGGGTTTCACGAGCAGTACTTC. As protein: CASGRQLRGAGFHEQYF.

The chain recombines TRBV7-9 with TRBJ1-1; D is uncertain. This CDR3 has 10 residues. Per germline, CDR1 SEHNR and CDR2 FQNEAQ (reference sequence). V lost 5 bases, J lost 7 bases, and 5 bases lay in between. The chain's CDR3 is CASSADEAFF. In DNA form, the CDR3 reads TGTGCCAGCAGCGCAGATGAAGCTTTCTTT.

This clonotype was seen a handful of times. A much larger clone differs from this one at a single base, so this may be a read error. In nucleotides, the CDR3 is TGTGCCAGCAGCTTGGACGGACTCCCCCGCTTT. It specifies CASSLDGLPRF. The chain employs TRBV2 and TRBJ1-6; no firm D call. CDR1 is SNHLY and CDR2 is FYNNEI in the germline V gene. The CDR3 runs to 11 residues.

The V call is TRBV24-1, the J call TRBJ2-1; 10 bases are shared with TRBD2. The trim removed 3 bases at V and 3 bases at J, leaving 4 bases unmatched. The CDR3 loop spans 16 amino acids. Germline CDR1 KGHDR, CDR2 SFDVKD. The CDR3, as DNA: TGTGCCACCAGTGATCCTAGCGGGGGCCACTACAATGAGCAGTTCTTC. The encoded protein is CATSDPSGGHYNEQFF.

With respect to this clonotype: At one of its ends the junction is not consistent with the germline gene, which may arise from a read error. The chain has TRBV12-3 or TRBV12-4 and TRBJ1-2; TRBD1 is a possible D gene (5 bases). The CDR3 length is 12 residues. In nucleotides, the CDR3 is TGTGCCAGCAGTTTAGACAGGTCTCTCTTGGGATTC. Translating gives CASSLDRSLLGF.

This clonotype appeared many times. This chain links TRBV29-1 with TRBJ2-5; TRBD1 aligns across 9 bases. J was trimmed by 5 bases and V by 7 bases; bases with no gene match: 11. Germline V CDR1 and CDR2: SQVTM, ANQGSEA. CDR3 length equals 14 residues. CDR3 sequence reads: CSAGRTGVWETQYF. The CDR3 nucleotides read TGCAGCGCAGGAAGGACAGGGGTTTGGGAGACCCAGTACTTC.

This clonotype has at least ten counts. The chain uses TRBV9 and TRBJ1-4; TRBD1 is a possible D gene (6 bases). V was cut by 0 bases and J by 8 bases, with 14 bases left in between. The V gene's germline CDR1 is SGDLS and CDR2 YYNGEE. This CDR3 has 15 residues. The CDR3 DNA sequence: TGTGCCAGCAGCGTAGCTGGGGGGGCCGGAGAAAAACTGTTTTTT. Its protein product is CASSVAGGAGEKLFF.